The clone carrying this T cell receptor (beta chain) has a count of ten or more. This sample was included in a study of T cells in Graves' hyperthyroidism and ophthalmopathy. Amplification of TCR beta CDR3 regions was performed using RNA transcripts as template. Carried out on the TCR CDR3, a first-round RT-PCR used the HTBI primer set. TCRdb fed the multiplex PCR reads into MiXCR, producing one record per CDR3 protein. This sample has 600,000 to 750,000 distinct CDR3 sequences, with approximately 15% found just once. Germline V gives CDR1 MDHEN, CDR2 SYDVKM. Unmatched junction bases numbered 5, after V lost 6 bases and J lost 6 bases. CDR3 length equals 14 residues.

This TCR was recovered from a man aged 45 to 65 with Graves' hyperthyroidism. Source material: blood. This chain joins TRBV28 and TRBJ2-2; 9 bases map to TRBD1. This CDR3 reads CASRQGADSGELFF. CDR3 sequence (DNA): TGTGCCAGCAGACAGGGGGCCGATTCCGGGGAGCTGTTTTTT.